The next 2 T cell receptor beta chains were all read from a single sample in a study of shared clonotypes between healthy human individuals. Here immunoSEQ multiplex PCR was the method, and the copy in TCRdb shows in-frame clones only, minus some. The repertoire has more than 2 million clones, approximately 96% of them found once; the top ten carry more than 0.1%. The specimen sequenced was naive CD4+ T cells sorted from blood. This sample's subset: CD45RA+ positively selected. These receptors were obtained from a man between 18 and 29 years old in good health.

The rearrangement links TRBV19 to TRBJ2-3, with 8 positions matching TRBD1. Germline V lookup: CDR1 LNHDA, CDR2 SQIVND (reference sequence). The CDR3 runs to 13 residues. With 6 bases clipped from V and 5 bases from J, the junction kept 4 bases outside the gene matches. The CDR3 coding sequence is TGTGCCAGTAGAGCAGGGGGCCGAGATACGCAGTATTTT. It yields the protein CASRAGGRDTQYF.

V usage is TRBV18 and J usage is TRBJ2-5; 8 bases agree with TRBD1. Trimming took 1 base from V and 5 from J; bases not matched to a gene: 12. The CDR3 totals 17 residues. Germline values: CDR1 KGHSH, CDR2 LQKENI. CDR3 sequence reads: CASSPLTLDRVWETQYF. The CDR3 DNA sequence: TGTGCCAGCTCACCACTCACTCTGGACAGGGTCTGGGAGACCCAGTACTTC. The variable domain in full, with the rest retrieved from reference TRBV18 and TRBJ2-5, is NAGVMQNPRHLVRRRGQEARLRCSPMKGHSHVYWYRQLPEEGLKFMVYLQKENIIDESGMPKERFSAEFPKEGPSILRIQQVVRGDSAAYFCASSPLTLDRVWETQYFGPGTRLLVL.